This T cell receptor (beta chain) was documented in a study of OX40 agonist ivuxolimab in advanced cancers. Across the study: Patients with hepatocellular carcinoma, melanoma, renal cell or head and neck cancer made up the dose-escalation patients. Study-wide findings and caveats: Certain nonresponding patients likewise had low normalized T-cell clonal expansion.

The CDR3 extends over 14 amino acids. The V end was cut by 5 bases, the J end by 0 bases, with 10 bases between. Per the germline V gene, CDR1 is SGHAT and CDR2 is FQNNGV. This clone was seen a few times. No antigen is known for it. Sequencing was performed with immunoSEQ multiplex PCR; in TCRdb, only in-frame clones are kept and a portion is missing. The table lists 50,000 to 70,000 clones, around 85% of them singletons, with approximately 2.5% in the top ten. Autoimmune disease history or systemic immunosuppression meant exclusion. The clonotype comes from an adult with an advanced solid tumor such as melanoma, head and neck, liver or kidney cancer. The V gene is TRBV11-2, the J gene TRBJ1-2; TRBD1 is a possible D gene (6 bases). Source: CD4+ or CD8+ T cells sorted from blood, taken in a trial of the OX40 agonist ivuxolimab. The CDR3 sequence: CASSQGQSNYGYTF. CDR3 sequence (DNA): TGTGCCAGCAGCCAAGGACAGTCTAACTATGGCTACACCTTC.